These 12 T cell receptor beta chains share one sample of origin, sequenced in a study of blood T cells in healthy people across ages. Sample-barcoded 5' priming and a J-beta primer mix drove a second PCR of about 6 to 12 cycles. TCRdb fed the 5' RACE reads into MiXCR, producing one record per CDR3 protein. The table shows under 1,000,000 distinct CDR3 sequences, with less than 60% occurring only once. Sequencing was carried out using blood. Receptors were obtained from a man at least 80 years old in good health.

The gene calls are TRBV21-1 and TRBJ1-3. TRBV21-1 is a documented pseudogene. CDR3 size: 13 residues. The CDR3 here is CASTRDSGNTIYF. DNA for the CDR3: TGTGCCAGCACCAGGGACTCTGGAAACACCATATATTTT.

Of note for this clonotype: A clone one base away is much larger, so this may be a read error. This chain joins TRBV12-3 or TRBV12-4 and TRBJ2-7, with 7 positions matching TRBD1. With 7 bases clipped from V and 0 bases from J, the junction kept 12 bases outside the gene matches. The CDR3 loop spans 16 amino acids. The CDR3, as DNA: TGTGCCAGCACCCCCAGGGGGACAGCCAGCTCCTACGAGCAGTACTTC. As protein: CASTPRGTASSYEQYF.

In this sample, this clonotype turned up a few times. The chain is built from TRBV5-1 and TRBJ2-1; TRBD2 matches 10 bases. The ends lost 7 bases at V and 5 bases at J; junction bases unmatched: 15. Germline assignment: CDR1 SGHRS and CDR2 YFSETQ. This CDR3 is built from 17 residues. This CDR3 reads CASSRRLILAGDNEQFF. The CDR3 bases are TGCGCCAGCTCTAGGAGGCTTATCCTAGCGGGGGACAATGAGCAGTTCTTC.

V usage is TRBV7-2 and J usage is TRBJ2-6, with D unclear. The CDR3 has 15 residues. V was pared by 5 bases and J by 0 bases, with 8 bases between. CDR1 and CDR2 from the germline V gene are SGHTA and FQGNSA. CDR3 sequence: CASSQRFSGANVLTF. DNA for the CDR3: TGTGCCAGCAGCCAGAGGTTCTCTGGGGCCAACGTCCTGACTTTC.

About this clonotype itself: Compared with germline, one end of the junction differs, possibly owing to a read error. The gene calls are TRBV7-2 and TRBJ2-6, with a possible D match to TRBD1 (5 bases). CDR1 SGHTA and CDR2 FQGNSA come from the germline V gene. This CDR3 contains 15 residues. The CDR3 protein is CASRYRRSGANILTF. The CDR3, as DNA: TGTGCCAGCAGATATCGCAGGTCTGGGGCCAACATCCTGACTTTC.

In this sample, this clonotype turned up a few times. V gene TRBV7-9 combines with J gene TRBJ2-1, with D tentatively TRBD2 (7 bases). CDR1 SEHNR and CDR2 FQNEAQ come from the germline V gene (reference sequence). V dropped 2 bases and J dropped 10 bases, with 15 bases sitting between them. The CDR3 consists of 14 residues. CDR3 region: CASSLRRGGEEQFF. The CDR3 nucleotides read TGTGCCAGCAGCTTACGTAGGGGGGGCGAAGAGCAGTTCTTC.

A note on this clonotype: A much more abundant neighbour one base away suggests this may be a read error. This rearrangement joins TRBV12-3 or TRBV12-4 to TRBJ2-7; tentative D call: TRBD2 (6 bases). This CDR3 region has 16 residues. Trimming removed 5 bases from V and 7 bases from J, with 24 bases in between. CDR3 sequence reads: CASSGTVHSSYNEQYF. The CDR3 coding sequence is TGTGCCAGCAGTGGGACTGTGCATTCCTCCTACAATGAGCAGTACTTC.

V and J are TRBV5-1 and TRBJ2-5, with TRBD1 identical over 8 bases. V gave up 4 bases and J gave up 4 bases; unmatched junction bases: 6. CDR3 length equals 14 residues. Germline V gene data show CDR1 as SGHRS and CDR2 as YFSETQ. The CDR3 loop reads CASSIRTGRETQYF. The CDR3 nucleotides read TGCGCCAGCAGCATCCGGACAGGGAGAGAGACCCAGTACTTC.

This clonotype occurred a few times. The chain links TRBV15 to TRBJ2-1; 7 bases agree with TRBD2. V lost 1 base to trimming and J lost 5 bases; unmatched junction nucleotides: 11. Germline V gene lookup returns CDR1 LNHNV and CDR2 YYDKDF (reference sequence). The CDR3 is made up of 17 amino acids. The CDR3: CATSRVLGGRRDNEQFF. In DNA form, the CDR3 reads TGTGCCACCAGCAGAGTATTGGGCGGGAGACGGGACAATGAGCAGTTCTTC.

The genes are TRBV12-3 or TRBV12-4 and TRBJ2-7; tentative D call: TRBD2 (6 bases). The J call may be in error: the DNA end matches TRBJ2-5 better. This CDR3 has 16 residues. The CDR3 region is CASTDLTSEAPETQYF. The CDR3 nucleotides are TGTGCCAGCACCGACCTGACTAGTGAAGCCCCAGAGACCCAGTACTTC.

This clonotype was seen a single time. V usage is TRBV12-5 and J usage is TRBJ2-5, with D unresolved. The germline V and J ends were trimmed by 0 bases and 5 bases, with 13 bases remaining between them. The germline gives CDR1 LGHNT, CDR2 FRNRAP. The CDR3 contains 15 residues. CDR3 sequence (DNA): TGTGCTAGTGGTTTGGTAATCCAGTTTGGGGAGACCCAGTACTTC. Its translation is CASGLVIQFGETQYF.

This clonotype was seen at least ten times. The genes are TRBV5-1 and TRBJ2-7; TRBD1 matches at 8 bases. CDR1 and CDR2 from the germline V gene are SGHRS and YFSETQ. The V gene end was trimmed by 3 bases and the J gene end by 2 bases; junction bases not matched to a gene: 1. This CDR3 comprises 13 residues. CDR3 in DNA: TGCGCCAGCAGCTGGACAGGGCCCTACGAGCAGTACTTC. Translating gives CASSWTGPYEQYF.